These 30 T cell receptor beta chains were all obtained from the same sample, sequenced in a study of blood T cell repertoires in COVID-19. Profiled with immunoSEQ multiplex PCR; TCRdb holds only in-frame clones, not every one. The repertoire consists of approximately 240,000 clones, with about 85% occurring once and the leading ten covering about 6%. Sequencing was carried out using PBMCs or T cells enriched from blood (not recorded which). These receptors were obtained from a woman younger than 45 with acute COVID-19.

The V and J genes are TRBV18 and TRBJ1-5; D remains ambiguous. Germline CDR1 and CDR2: KGHSH and LQKENI. CDR3 length equals 12 residues. Trimming cost V 5 bases and J 4 bases, with 6 bases left between them. The CDR3 loop reads CASSVENQPQHF. The CDR3 nucleotides read TGTGCCAGCTCAGTAGAGAATCAGCCCCAGCATTTT.

The rearrangement joins TRBV4-3 to TRBJ2-7; D perhaps matches TRBD1 (5 bases). The CDR3 runs 14 residues. Per germline, CDR1 LGHNA and CDR2 YSLEER. The ends were cut back, 4 bases at V and 5 bases at J, with 15 bases in the middle. CDR3 nucleotide sequence: TGCGCCAGCAGCCTAGGCAGGGCCTCTAACGAGCAGTACTTC. Its translation: CASSLGRASNEQYF.

The rearrangement joins TRBV5-1 to TRBJ1-5, with 7 bases fitting TRBD1. Per germline, CDR1 SGHRS and CDR2 YFSETQ. With 4 bases clipped from V and 5 bases from J, the junction kept 3 bases outside the gene matches. The CDR3 covers 13 residues. DNA for the CDR3: TGCGCCAGCAGCACCGGGACAGATCAGCCCCAGCATTTT. It encodes CASSTGTDQPQHF.

DNA of the CDR3: TGCGCCAGCAGCTTGGCCGGGACTCCGACCGATACGCAGTATTTT. Amino acids: CASSLAGTPTDTQYF. The gene calls are TRBV5-1 and TRBJ2-3; a possible D gene is TRBD2 (6 bases). The length of the CDR3 is 15 residues. Germline values: CDR1 SGHRS, CDR2 YFSETQ. Between the trimmed V and J ends, which lost 0 bases and 6 bases, there was a span of 14 bases.

The V gene is TRBV10-2, the J gene TRBJ2-5; TRBD1 matches at 7 bases. The CDR3 length is 13 residues. Germline-derived CDR1 and CDR2 are WSHSY and SAAADI. The J segment lost 5 bases and the V segment lost 6 bases, leaving 6 bases of the junction unmatched. The CDR3 reads CASRDRSGETQYF. As DNA, the CDR3 is TGCGCCAGCAGGGACAGGTCCGGCGAGACCCAGTACTTC.

The gene calls are TRBV3-1 (or the pseudogene TRBV3-2) and TRBJ2-5; tentatively, D is TRBD1 (5 bases). The V gene's germline CDR1 is LGHDT and CDR2 YNNKEL (reference sequence). This CDR3 is built from 16 residues. V lost 0 bases to trimming and J lost 2 bases, with 13 bases between them. The DNA for the CDR3 is TGTGCCAGCAGCCAAGAGGGGCGACGGCCGCAAGAGACCCAGTACTTC. Translation gives CASSQEGRRPQETQYF.

The chain has TRBV24-1 and TRBJ1-2; the D is unclear. Germline V CDR1 and CDR2: KGHDR, SFDVKD. The V gene lost 1 base and the J gene lost 7 bases, with 12 bases spanning the gap. CDR3 size: 14 residues. CDR3: CATSDFEGGSGYTF. CDR3 nucleotide sequence: TGTGCCACCAGTGATTTTGAAGGAGGGTCTGGCTACACCTTC.

V is TRBV20-1 and J is TRBJ1-2; the D gene is possibly TRBD1 (6 bases). The CDR3 is 11 residues long. V lost 4 bases, J lost 6 bases, and 9 bases lay in between. Germline V CDR1 and CDR2: DFQATT, SNEGSKA (reference sequence). CDR3 sequence: CSAKQGNGYTF. CDR3 bases: TGCAGTGCTAAACAGGGAAATGGCTACACCTTC.

V usage is TRBV7-2 and J usage is TRBJ1-4, with D possibly TRBD1 on 5 matching bases. Germline-derived CDR1 and CDR2 are SGHTA and FQGNSA. CDR3 size: 15 residues. V lost 5 bases and J lost 7, with 17 bases in between. The CDR3 loop reads CASSVSRGVGEKLFF. CDR3 DNA sequence: TGTGCCAGCAGCGTCTCGCGGGGGGTCGGTGAAAAACTGTTTTTT.

This clone was seen more than once but under ten times. The gene calls are TRBV28 and TRBJ1-5, with 9 bases matching TRBD1. The CDR3 spans 16 residues. The V and J ends lost 8 bases and 7 bases, in that order; junction bases with no gene match: 15. Germline V gene data show CDR1 as MDHEN and CDR2 as SYDVKM. The CDR3 DNA sequence: TGTGCCAGCCGATCAAAAACAGGGGGCTTTCGGCAGCCCCAGCATTTT. It specifies CASRSKTGGFRQPQHF.

The chain links TRBV20-1 to TRBJ2-1; possible D gene TRBD2, 6 bases. Deletions cut 3 bases from V and 8 bases from J, with 20 bases between. The CDR3 length is 15 residues. Germline loops: CDR1 DFQATT, CDR2 SNEGSKA (reference sequence). As DNA, the CDR3 is TGCAGTGCTAGTGGCGGGGAACCACCTATCCATGAGCAGTTCTTC. It codes for CSASGGEPPIHEQFF.

The chain joins TRBV28 to TRBJ1-4; 10 bases map to TRBD1. The trim removed 6 bases at V and 8 bases at J, leaving 9 bases unmatched. This CDR3 contains 15 residues. The germline V gene has CDR1 MDHEN and CDR2 SYDVKM. The CDR3 nucleotides are TGTGCCAGCAGGAATGGGGGGACAGGGGCGGAAAAACTGTTTTTT. Translated, it gives CASRNGGTGAEKLFF.

The chain joins TRBV9 to TRBJ2-1; TRBD2 matches 14 bases. Trimming removed 4 bases from V and 0 bases from J; junction bases left unmatched: 6. CDR1 and CDR2 from the germline V gene are SGDLS and YYNGEE. The CDR3 consists of 18 residues. In DNA form, the CDR3 reads TGTGCCAGCAGCCTGGGACTAGCGGGGGTCTTCTCCTACAATGAGCAGTTCTTC. This gives the protein CASSLGLAGVFSYNEQFF.

The chain recombines TRBV29-1 with TRBJ2-5; no firm D call. This CDR3 is built from 11 residues. CDR1 SQVTM and CDR2 ANQGSEA come from the germline V gene. Trimming pared 1 base from V and 5 bases from J, leaving 5 bases between. Here the CDR3 DNA reads TGCAGCGTTGAAGGACACGAGACCCAGTACTTC. Amino acid sequence: CSVEGHETQYF.

This chain joins TRBV2 and TRBJ1-1, with TRBD1 matching over 11 bases. J was trimmed by 0 bases and V by 6 bases; bases with no gene match: 0. The germline V gene encodes CDR1 SNHLY and CDR2 FYNNEI. This CDR3 comprises 14 residues. This chain's CDR3 is CASRDRGLNTEAFF. The DNA of the CDR3 is TGTGCCAGCAGGGACAGGGGGCTGAACACTGAAGCTTTCTTT.

This clone was seen only once. V is TRBV15 and J is TRBJ2-1; D is perhaps TRBD2 (6 bases). The V gene lost 4 bases and the J gene lost 0 bases, with 16 bases spanning the gap. Germline-derived CDR1 and CDR2 are LNHNV and YYDKDF (reference sequence). This CDR3 spans 17 amino acids. Here the CDR3 reads CATSTLSSGLSYNEQFF. In DNA, the CDR3 is TGTGCCACCAGCACACTTTCAAGCGGGCTCTCCTACAATGAGCAGTTCTTC.

The gene calls are TRBV5-1 and TRBJ2-2; the match to TRBD1 covers 12 bases. After removal of 0 bases from V and 6 bases from J, the junction contained 3 bases not matched to a gene. Germline V lookup: CDR1 SGHRS, CDR2 YFSETQ. CDR3 length equals 16 residues. The CDR3 sequence: CASSLVGTGGAGELFF. The CDR3 nucleotides read TGCGCCAGCAGCTTGGTGGGGACAGGGGGCGCCGGGGAGCTGTTTTTT.

CDR3 bases: TGTGCCAGCAGCTTAATACTAGCGGGACCCCGCACAGATACGCAGTATTTT. The encoded protein is CASSLILAGPRTDTQYF. The chain combines TRBV13 with TRBJ2-3; 10 nucleotides match TRBD2. The CDR3 is 17 amino acids. V dropped 2 bases and J dropped 1; count of bases not matched to a gene: 6. CDR1 is PRHDT and CDR2 is FYEKMQ in the germline V gene (reference sequence). Together with reference TRBV13 and TRBJ2-3, the CDR3 gives the full variable domain: AAGVIQSPRHLIKEKRETATLKCYPIPRHDTVYWYQQGPGQDPQFLISFYEKMQSDKGSIPDRFSAQQFSDYHSELNMSSLELGDSALYFCASSLILAGPRTDTQYFGPGTRLTVL.

V usage is TRBV4-1 and J usage is TRBJ2-1, with 7 nucleotides matching TRBD1. Germline V gene sequence: CDR1 MGHRA, CDR2 YSYEKL. V trimming: 8 bases; J trimming: 5 bases; junction bases outside the gene matches: 9. CDR3 size: 14 residues. The CDR3 reads CASETGTANNEQFF. CDR3 nucleotides: TGCGCCAGCGAGACAGGGACGGCCAACAATGAGCAGTTCTTC.

The rearrangement uses TRBV5-1 and TRBJ1-1, with D possibly TRBD1 on 6 matching bases. Germline lookup yields CDR1 SGHRS and CDR2 YFSETQ. V was cut by 4 bases and J by 0 bases, with 10 bases left in between. This CDR3 is built from 14 residues. The CDR3 is CASSGGQMNTEAFF. Written as DNA, the CDR3 is TGCGCCAGCAGCGGGGGACAAATGAACACTGAAGCTTTCTTT.

The chain uses TRBV4-1 and TRBJ2-7, with 11 positions matching TRBD1. The CDR3 covers 15 residues. V gave up 4 bases and J gave up 4 bases; unmatched junction bases: 6. Germline V gene data show CDR1 as MGHRA and CDR2 as YSYEKL. CDR3 residues: CASSPRDRGDYEQYF. In DNA, the CDR3 is TGCGCCAGCAGCCCCCGGGACAGGGGGGATTACGAGCAGTACTTC.

The chain uses TRBV5-1 and TRBJ2-5; 10 bases line up with TRBD2. CDR1 SGHRS and CDR2 YFSETQ come from the germline V gene. J lost 5 bases, V lost 1 base, and 8 bases had no gene match. CDR3 length equals 16 residues. The CDR3 DNA follows: TGCGCCAGCAGCTTGAGAGCGGGGGGGCGTAGGGAGACCCAGTACTTC. It encodes CASSLRAGGRRETQYF.

J is TRBJ2-4 and V is TRBV27, with TRBD2 as a possible D gene (6 bases). Trimming took 5 bases from V and 6 from J, leaving 14 bases between them. The germline gives CDR1 MNHEY, CDR2 SMNVEV (reference sequence). The CDR3 length is 14 residues. The chain's CDR3 is CASSPIAGRNIQYF. CDR3 coding DNA: TGTGCCAGCAGTCCCATTGCGGGGCGAAACATTCAGTACTTC.

The count of this clone is one. The chain joins TRBV4-3 to TRBJ1-1; TRBD1 might be the D (5 bases). The germline V gene encodes CDR1 LGHNA and CDR2 YSLEER. The CDR3 is 15 amino acids. Trimming removed 0 bases at V and 0 bases at J, with 8 bases between. CDR3 bases: TGCGCCAGCAGCCAAGACCGGGGGTTGAACACTGAAGCTTTCTTT. Translating gives CASSQDRGLNTEAFF.

This clone was seen just once. The rearrangement joins TRBV28 to TRBJ1-2; D call uncertain. The CDR3 has 14 amino acids. The germline V gene encodes CDR1 MDHEN and CDR2 SYDVKM. V shed 6 bases and J shed 5 bases, with 16 bases lying between them. CDR3 DNA sequence: TGTGCCAGCAGCCTACCCGGGAAACTTTATGGCTACACCTTC. Translated, it gives CASSLPGKLYGYTF.

The rearrangement joins TRBV9 to TRBJ1-4, with D possibly TRBD1 on 6 matching bases. The CDR3 totals 15 residues. Germline CDR1 reads SGDLS; CDR2 reads YYNGEE. Trimming shortened V by 0 bases and J by 3 bases, and 9 bases separated the two germline ends. CDR3 sequence (DNA): TGTGCCAGCAGCGTAGCGGCAGGGGCTAATGAAAAACTGTTTTTT. Translated: CASSVAAGANEKLFF.

This chain links TRBV3-1 (or the pseudogene TRBV3-2) with TRBJ1-4; 8 bases fit TRBD1. V gave up 3 bases and J gave up 8 bases; unmatched junction bases: 5. The germline V gene encodes CDR1 LGHDT and CDR2 YNNKEL (reference sequence). The CDR3 loop spans 14 amino acids. In nucleotides, the CDR3 is TGTGCCAGCAGCCAGAGGACAGGGCCCGAAAAACTGTTTTTT. The encoded protein is CASSQRTGPEKLFF.

This chain joins TRBV11-2 and TRBJ2-5; 8 bases agree with TRBD1. CDR3 length: 18 residues. Germline V gene lookup returns CDR1 SGHAT and CDR2 FQNNGV. The V segment lost 5 bases and the J segment 3 bases; nucleotides outside the gene matches: 17. CDR3 in DNA: TGTGCCAGCAGCCTCCCCCAACAGGGGGAAGCCTCAAAAGAGACCCAGTACTTC. Protein: CASSLPQQGEASKETQYF.

The chain links TRBV14 to TRBJ2-2; a weak D match, TRBD2 (6 bases). V was shortened by 3 bases and J by 1 base, with 15 bases between the two germline ends. CDR3 length equals 17 residues. Germline V lookup: CDR1 SGHDN, CDR2 FVKESK. The CDR3 reads CASSHGRSSLNTGELFF. The DNA of the CDR3 is TGTGCCAGCAGCCATGGGAGGAGTAGCTTGAACACCGGGGAGCTGTTTTTT.

The chain's CDR3 is CASSPPVGQAGLNTEAFF. The DNA for the CDR3 is TGTGCCAGCTCACCACCGGTCGGACAGGCGGGGCTGAACACTGAAGCTTTCTTT. This sequence joins TRBV18 and TRBJ1-1, with 7 bases fitting TRBD1. The junction had 10 bases not matched to a gene; V was cut back by 0 bases and J by 0 bases. The CDR3 spans 18 residues. Per the germline V gene, CDR1 is KGHSH and CDR2 is LQKENI.